The T cell receptor (beta chain) under discussion was sequenced for a study of cytomegalovirus exposure and HLA in healthy donors. CDR3 length: 16 residues. V dropped 7 bases and J dropped 5; count of bases not matched to a gene: 14. CDR1 is SNHLY, CDR2 FYNNEI, per germline. The study, taken as a whole, reports: CMV serostatus stood as the only immune exposure information on hand. One later analysis reportedly identified an Asian-associated ancestry cluster that showed fewer N-insertions than the approximately 600-donor mean. Owing to their indistinguishability, certain V segments, notably TRBV6-2 and TRBV6-3, were excluded.

On this clone itself: The antigen is not known.

With 60 Vbeta and 13 Jbeta primers, the PCR was carried out. Under the authors' procedure: An analysis performed later counted about 80 million unique TCR beta chains (roughly 11 million of them shared). TCRdb keeps only in-frame clones here, not all; method: immunoSEQ multiplex PCR. The V and J calls and clone size come from that table; D and trimming were worked out from the DNA. The sample shows some 180,000 clones, about 80% of them seen only once. This sequence was found in a woman aged 55-69 years in good health and CMV-seropositive. Sequenced input: PBMCs. The chain uses TRBV2 and TRBJ1-5; 7 bases map to TRBD1. The CDR3 coding sequence is TGTGCCAGCACCGAAAGCCTTGGCAGGGGGGATCAGCCCCAGCATTTT. This gives the protein CASTESLGRGDQPQHF.